The sequence of this TCR beta chain was determined in a study of T-cell memory formation after mild COVID-19. From the 5' RACE reads, TCRdb called clonotypes with MiXCR, one entry per CDR3 protein. This table holds approximately 490,000 distinct CDR3 sequences, 20% found once. This clonotype occurred a few times. Its specificity is unknown. Study-wide findings and caveats: That cross-reactive memory joined was suggested by some responding clones appearing in pre-infection memory.

Germline loops: CDR1 MNHEY, CDR2 SVGEGT. The CDR3 is made up of 13 amino acids. Trimming left V 2 bases short and J 11 bases short, with 15 bases between. The chain is built from TRBV6-2 or TRBV6-3 and TRBJ1-1; D not certain. Sequenced sample: PBMCs or a T cell subset sorted from them (not recorded which). The clonotype was recovered from an adult woman who had mild COVID-19 (a few samples of this study predate the infection). Cell type and time point are not known. CDR3 sequence reads: CASSYGFSGVAFF. The CDR3 nucleotides are TGTGCCAGCAGTTACGGGTTCAGCGGTGTGGCTTTCTTT.